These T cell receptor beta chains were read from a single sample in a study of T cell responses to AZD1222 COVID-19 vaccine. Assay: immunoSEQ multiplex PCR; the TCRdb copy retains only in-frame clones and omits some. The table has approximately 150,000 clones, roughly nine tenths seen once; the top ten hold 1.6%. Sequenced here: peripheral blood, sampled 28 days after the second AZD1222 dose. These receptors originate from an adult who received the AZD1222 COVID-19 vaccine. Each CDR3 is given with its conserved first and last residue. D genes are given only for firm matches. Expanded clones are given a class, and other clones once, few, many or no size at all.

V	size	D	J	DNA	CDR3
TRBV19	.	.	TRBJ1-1	TGTGCCAGTAGTCCCCCCCCGGGGAACACTGAAGCTTTCTTT	CASSPPPGNTEAFF
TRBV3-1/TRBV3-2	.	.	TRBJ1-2	TGTGCCAGCAGCCAAGACCCGGGGGGAGGCTACACCTTC	CASSQDPGGGYTF
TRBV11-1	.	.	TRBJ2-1	TGTGCCAGCAGCTTACCTCCCTACAATGAGCAGTTCTTC	CASSLPPYNEQFF
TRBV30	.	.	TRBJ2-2	TGTGCCTGGAGTGCCAACCGGGAGCTGTTTTTT	CAWSANRELFF
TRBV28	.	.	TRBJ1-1	TGTGCCAGCAGTGACAGGAACACTGAAGCTTTCTTT	CASSDRNTEAFF
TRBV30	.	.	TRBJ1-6	TGTGCCTGGAGTGGAACTACCGGCGGGGATTCACCCCTCCACTTT	CAWSGTTGGDSPLHF
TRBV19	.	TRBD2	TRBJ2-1	TGTGCCAGTAGTTCGTTAGCGGGGGGGCAGCATGAGCAGTTCTTC	CASSSLAGGQHEQFF
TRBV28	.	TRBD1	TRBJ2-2	TGTGCCAGCCGGACAGGGCGAATGAACACCGGGGAGCTGTTTTTT	CASRTGRMNTGELFF
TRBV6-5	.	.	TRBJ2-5	TGTGCCACCGGACTGTTCCAAGAGACCCAGTACTTC	CATGLFQETQYF
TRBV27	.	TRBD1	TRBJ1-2	TGTGCCAGCAGTTTAAATGAACAGGGGTGGGGCGGCTACACCTTC	CASSLNEQGWGGYTF
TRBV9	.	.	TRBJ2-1	TGTGCCAGCAGCTATGGCGATGAGCAGTTCTTC	CASSYGDEQFF
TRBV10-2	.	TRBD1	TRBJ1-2	TGCGCCAGCAGTGTTTCAGGGGGCATTTATGGCTACACCTTC	CASSVSGGIYGYTF
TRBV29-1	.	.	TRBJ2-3	TGCAGCGTTGGTCGACGTCTTAACACAGATACGCAGTATTTT	CSVGRRLNTDTQYF
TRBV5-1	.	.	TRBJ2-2	TGCGCCAGCAGAAGTGGGGGGGCCGAGGGAACCGGGGAGCTGTTTTTT	CASRSGGAEGTGELFF
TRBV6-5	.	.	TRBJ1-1	TGTGCCAGCAGTTACGGGCAGGTCACTGAAGCTTTCTTT	CASSYGQVTEAFF
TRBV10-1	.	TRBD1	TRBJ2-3	TGCGCCAGCAGACCCGGGACAGGGGGCATCGATACGCAGTATTTT	CASRPGTGGIDTQYF
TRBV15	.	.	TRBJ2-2	TGTGCCACCGGGGGGCGAAACACCGGGGAGCTGTTTTTT	CATGGRNTGELFF
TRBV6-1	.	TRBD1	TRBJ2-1	TGTGCCAGCAGTGGGGCTCCGGGACAGGGATACAATGAGCAGTTCTTC	CASSGAPGQGYNEQFF
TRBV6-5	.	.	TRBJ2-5	TGTGCCAGCAGTTACTCGACGGGGGCGCTCAGAGAGACCCAGTACTTC	CASSYSTGALRETQYF
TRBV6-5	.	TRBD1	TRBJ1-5	TGTGCCAGCAGTCGAGACAGGGGATCCAATCAGCCCCAGCATTTT	CASSRDRGSNQPQHF
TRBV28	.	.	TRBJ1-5	TGTGCCAGCAGTCCACTTTATCAGCCCCAGCATTTT	CASSPLYQPQHF
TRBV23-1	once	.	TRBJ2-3	TGCGCCAGCAGTCCCCCCGGGCGAGATACGCAGTATTTT	CASSPPGRDTQYF
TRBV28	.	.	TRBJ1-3	TGTGCCAGCAGTTTATCAGGGGTTGGAAACACCATATATTTT	CASSLSGVGNTIYF
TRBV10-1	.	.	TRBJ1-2	TGCGCCAGCAGTGCGGGTACAACCGGGGGCTATGGCTACACCTTC	CASSAGTTGGYGYTF
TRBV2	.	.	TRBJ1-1	TGTGCCAGCAGTGTGGGGATGAACACTGAAGCTTTCTTT	CASSVGMNTEAFF
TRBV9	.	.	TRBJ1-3	TGTGCCAGCAGCGTAGAAACTGGAGTCTCTGGAAACACCATATATTTT	CASSVETGVSGNTIYF
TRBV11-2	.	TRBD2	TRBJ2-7	TGTGCCAGCAGCCCATCTAGCGGCACCTACGAGCAGTACTTC	CASSPSSGTYEQYF
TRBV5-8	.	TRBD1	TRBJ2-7	TGTGCCAGCAGCTTGTGGACAGGGGTGACGCAGTACTTC	CASSLWTGVTQYF
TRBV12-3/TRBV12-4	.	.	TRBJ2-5	TGTGCCAGCAGTTTATCGGGGGTAGAGACCCAGTACTTC	CASSLSGVETQYF
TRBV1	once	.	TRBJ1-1	TGCACCAGCAGCCAAGGCACCCCTTGGAACACTGAAGCTTTCTTT	CTSSQGTPWNTEAFF
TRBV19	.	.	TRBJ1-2	TGTGCCAGTAGTATTGGTCGGGTGTCCGGCTATGGCTACACCTTC	CASSIGRVSGYGYTF